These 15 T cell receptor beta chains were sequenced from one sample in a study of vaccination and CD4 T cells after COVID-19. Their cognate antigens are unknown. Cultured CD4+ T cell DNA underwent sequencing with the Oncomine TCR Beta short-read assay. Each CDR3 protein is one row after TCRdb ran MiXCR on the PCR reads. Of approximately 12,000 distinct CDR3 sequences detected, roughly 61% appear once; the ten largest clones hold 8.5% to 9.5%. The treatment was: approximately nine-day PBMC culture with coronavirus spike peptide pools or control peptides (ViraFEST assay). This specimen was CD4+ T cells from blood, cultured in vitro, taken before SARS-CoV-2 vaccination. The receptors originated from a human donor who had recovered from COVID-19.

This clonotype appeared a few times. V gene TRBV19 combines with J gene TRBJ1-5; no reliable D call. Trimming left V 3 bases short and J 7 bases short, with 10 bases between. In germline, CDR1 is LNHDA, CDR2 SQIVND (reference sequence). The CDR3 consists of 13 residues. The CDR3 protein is CASSIASGQPQHF. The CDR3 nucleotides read TGTGCCAGTAGTATCGCATCGGGCCAGCCCCAGCATTTT.

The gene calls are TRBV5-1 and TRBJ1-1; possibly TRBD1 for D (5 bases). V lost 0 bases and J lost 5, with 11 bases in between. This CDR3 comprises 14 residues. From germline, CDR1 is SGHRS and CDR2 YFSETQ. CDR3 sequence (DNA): TGCGCCAGCAGCTTGGAAGGGCGGGGGACTGAAGCTTTCTTT. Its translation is CASSLEGRGTEAFF.

The CDR3 nucleotides are TGCAGTGCTAGAGATAGGACCCATAGCACAGATACGCAGTATTTT. It encodes CSARDRTHSTDTQYF. V and J are TRBV20-1 and TRBJ2-3; D ambiguous. CDR3 length equals 15 residues. Trimming shortened V by 0 bases and J by 0 bases, and 10 bases separated the two germline ends. CDR1 and CDR2 from the germline V gene are DFQATT and SNEGSKA (reference sequence).

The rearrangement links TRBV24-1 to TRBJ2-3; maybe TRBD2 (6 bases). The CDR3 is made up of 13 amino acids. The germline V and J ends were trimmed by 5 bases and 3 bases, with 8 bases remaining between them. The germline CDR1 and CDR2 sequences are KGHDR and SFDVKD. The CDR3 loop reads CATSVEGTDTQYF. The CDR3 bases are TGTGCCACCAGTGTGGAGGGAACAGATACGCAGTATTTT.

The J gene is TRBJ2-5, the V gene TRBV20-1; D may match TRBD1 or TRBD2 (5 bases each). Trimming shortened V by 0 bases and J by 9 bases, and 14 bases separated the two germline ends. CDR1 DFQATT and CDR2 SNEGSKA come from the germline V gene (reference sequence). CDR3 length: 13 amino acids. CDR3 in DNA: TGCAGTGCTAGAGATCAGGGAGACAAGGCCCAGTACTTC. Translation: CSARDQGDKAQYF.

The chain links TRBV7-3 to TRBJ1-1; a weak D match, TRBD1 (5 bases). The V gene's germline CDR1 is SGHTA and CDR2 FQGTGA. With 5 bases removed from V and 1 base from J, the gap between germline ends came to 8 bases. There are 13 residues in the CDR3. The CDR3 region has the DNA TGTGCCAGCAGCCCCGGGGGGAACACTGAAGCTTTCTTT. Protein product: CASSPGGNTEAFF.

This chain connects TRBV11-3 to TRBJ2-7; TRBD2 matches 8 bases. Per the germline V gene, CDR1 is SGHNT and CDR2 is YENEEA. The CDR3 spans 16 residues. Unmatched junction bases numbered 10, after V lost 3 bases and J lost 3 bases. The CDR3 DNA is TGTGCCAGCAGCTTCCGAGGAGCGGGGGACCACTACGAGCAGTACTTC. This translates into CASSFRGAGDHYEQYF. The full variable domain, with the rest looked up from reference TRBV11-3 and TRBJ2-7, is EAGVVQSPRYKIIEKKQPVAFWCNPISGHNTLYWYLQNLGQGPELLIRYENEEAVDDSQLPKDRFSAERLKGVDSTLKIQPAELGDSAVYLCASSFRGAGDHYEQYFGPGTRLTVT.

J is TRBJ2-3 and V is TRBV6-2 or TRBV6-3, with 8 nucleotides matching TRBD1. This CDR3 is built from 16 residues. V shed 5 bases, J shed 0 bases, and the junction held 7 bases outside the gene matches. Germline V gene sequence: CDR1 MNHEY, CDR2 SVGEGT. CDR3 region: CASSPQGVVSTDTQYF. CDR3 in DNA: TGTGCCAGCAGTCCACAGGGGGTAGTGAGCACAGATACGCAGTATTTT.

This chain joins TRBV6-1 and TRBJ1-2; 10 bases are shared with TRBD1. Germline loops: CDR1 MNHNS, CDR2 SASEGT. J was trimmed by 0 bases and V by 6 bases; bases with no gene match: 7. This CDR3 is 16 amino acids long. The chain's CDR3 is CASSRRTGGTNYGYTF. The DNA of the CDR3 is TGTGCCAGCAGCCGGAGGACAGGGGGAACTAACTATGGCTACACCTTC.

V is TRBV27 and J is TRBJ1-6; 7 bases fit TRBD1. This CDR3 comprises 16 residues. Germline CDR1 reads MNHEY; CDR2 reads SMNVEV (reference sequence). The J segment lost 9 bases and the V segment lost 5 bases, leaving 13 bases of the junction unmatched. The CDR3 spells CASSALGQTSASPLHF. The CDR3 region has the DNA TGTGCCAGCAGTGCATTGGGACAGACCTCCGCTTCACCCCTCCACTTT.

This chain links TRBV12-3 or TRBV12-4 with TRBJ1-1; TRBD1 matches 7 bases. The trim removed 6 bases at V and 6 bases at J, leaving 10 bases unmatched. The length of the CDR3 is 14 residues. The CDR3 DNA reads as TGTGCCAGCAGCGTAACAGGGGTTAGGGCTGAAGCTTTCTTT. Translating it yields CASSVTGVRAEAFF.

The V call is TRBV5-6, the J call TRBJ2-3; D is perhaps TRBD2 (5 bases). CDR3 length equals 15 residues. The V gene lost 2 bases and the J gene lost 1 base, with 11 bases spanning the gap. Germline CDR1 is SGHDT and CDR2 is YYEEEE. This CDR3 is CASSFFSGGTDTQYF. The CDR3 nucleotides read TGTGCCAGCAGCTTCTTCAGCGGAGGCACAGATACGCAGTATTTT.

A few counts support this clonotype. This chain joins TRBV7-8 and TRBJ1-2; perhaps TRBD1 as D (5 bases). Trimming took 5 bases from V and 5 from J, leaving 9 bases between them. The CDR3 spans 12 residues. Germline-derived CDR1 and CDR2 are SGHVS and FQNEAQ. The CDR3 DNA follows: TGTGCCAGCAGCGGCGGGGCTTATGGCTACACCTTC. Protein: CASSGGAYGYTF.

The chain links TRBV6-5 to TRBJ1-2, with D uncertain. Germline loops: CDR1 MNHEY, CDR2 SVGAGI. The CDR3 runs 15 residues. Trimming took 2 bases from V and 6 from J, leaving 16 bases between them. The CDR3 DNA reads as TGTGCCAGCAGTTACGATCGTCAGGCCTGGAATGGCTACACCTTC. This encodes CASSYDRQAWNGYTF.

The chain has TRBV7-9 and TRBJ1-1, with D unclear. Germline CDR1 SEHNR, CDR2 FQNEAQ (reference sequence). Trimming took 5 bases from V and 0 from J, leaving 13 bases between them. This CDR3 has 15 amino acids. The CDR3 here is CASSHGFGMNTEAFF. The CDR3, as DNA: TGTGCCAGCAGCCATGGTTTCGGGATGAACACTGAAGCTTTCTTT.